This T cell receptor (beta chain) was found in a study of early T cells in non-severe SARS-CoV-2 infection (dated by TCRdb to the early 2020s). Regarding the complete study: TCR sequencing used bulk RNA from unsorted whole blood, so alpha and beta chains could not be paired.

V trim: 9 bases; J trim: 1 base; unmatched bases: 17. The germline V gene encodes CDR1 ENHRY and CDR2 SYGVKD. Measured from the cysteine to the phenylalanine, the CDR3 is 18 residues long. Kept here is only the CDR3 DNA, which spans 54 bases and is read in frame from base 1. Results the study describes overall, beyond this receptor: VDJdb matching was skewed toward anti-spike CD8 responses and likely underestimated virus-specific expansions, missing private and CD4 specificities.

The library was generated by 5' RACE. Sequencer: NextSeq 500. In the TCR library protocol, unique molecular identifiers were attached to individual cDNA molecules to correct for PCR bias and sequencing error. Both TCR alpha and beta chains were sequenced, and tight co-correlation was observed between alpha and beta sequence abundances in each sample. As for the authors' bioinformatics: Decombinator V4 was used to annotate the V gene, J gene and CDR3 of the TCR sequences. TCRs were defined as expanded if a significant change between any two time points was detected under a Poisson model with p below 0.0001. TCR abundances were normalised to the total number of TCRs sequenced per sample and expressed as counts per million. TRAV1-2 paired with TRAJ12, TRAJ20 or TRAJ33 defined MAIT TCRs, while TRAV10 paired with TRAJ18 defined iNKT TCRs. VDJdb, accessed on 1 November 2021, was searched for TCRs annotated for CMV, EBV and SARS-CoV-2, and TCRs annotated for more than one antigen were excluded. TCRdb handled the public reads itself, with Q25 trimming in fastp and clone calling in MiXCR, and kept productive beta chains. When rows share a CDR3 protein, they turn into one entry using the most common DNA and genes. Here the V and J calls rest on TCRdb's processing, not on the authors' analysis. Across this sample there are about 66,000 distinct CDR3 sequences, with approximately 10% seen only once. The ten top clones hold 3% to 3.5% of the sample.

For this clonotype: The antigen it recognizes is unknown. It has no much larger one-base neighbor in the sample; base qualities were not kept.

This was a case-control study nested in a cohort of healthcare workers in London, UK, who had nasopharyngeal swab PCR tests and blood samples taken every week. Between 23 and 31 March 2020, the week of the UK lockdown, healthcare workers were enrolled and then followed up weekly for as long as 16 weeks. In this chain, TRBV10-3 is recombined with TRBJ2-3; TRBD2 agrees with 9 junctional bases. This TCR was recovered from an adult who was a healthcare worker with PCR-confirmed SARS-CoV-2 infection or an uninfected control (not recorded which). The sequenced sample was whole blood. The nucleotide sequence is TGTGCCATGGGCATGGGGGTTGAGCTAGCGGGGTGCACAGATACGCAGTATTTT. Its protein is CAMGMGVELAGCTDTQYF.